This T cell receptor beta chain was documented in a study of blood T cell repertoires in COVID-19. Overall study context: Acute and convalescent COVID-19 samples came from the United States, Italy and Spain. Sample material is recorded as cDNA or gDNA derived from T cells, B-cell-depleted T cells, or PBMCs.

Under the authors' procedure: Reference gene primers were amplified, and this amplification served to estimate nucleated cell counts. Method: immunoSEQ multiplex PCR; TCRdb's copy keeps in-frame clones and lacks some. That table furnishes V, J and clone size, whereas the DNA furnished D and trimming. Altogether approximately 85,000 clones are present, 86% being singletons, with the ten largest covering 25% to 30%. Between the trimmed V and J ends, which lost 0 bases and 1 base, there was a span of 16 bases. CDR3 size: 17 residues. Per germline, CDR1 SGHDT and CDR2 YYEEEE. This sequence originates from a man between 50 and 59 years old with active or convalescent COVID-19. Sequencing input: peripheral blood. J is TRBJ2-5 and V is TRBV5-6, with D possibly TRBD1 on 7 matching bases. The DNA for the CDR3 is TGTGCCAGCAGCTTGGAGACAGGGACTTTACTCCAAGAGACCCAGTACTTC. Residues: CASSLETGTLLQETQYF.